This is a list of T cell receptor beta chains from one sample in a study of Tregs in tolerant kidney transplant recipients. Produced via immunoSEQ multiplex PCR; TCRdb's table is partial and in-frame only. In the table there are some 240,000 clones, 84% of which are singletons. The sequenced sample was CD4+ T cells from blood. The receptor set was obtained from a human donor in good health. CDR3s include the opening cysteine and the closing phenylalanine or tryptophan. The order of the fields is clone size, J gene, V gene, D gene, CDR3 protein, CDR3 DNA. D genes are given only for firm matches. Only part of the rows carry a size: once, few, many, or a class if the clone is expanded.

>-|TRBJ1-5|TRBV10-3|-
CAISEWTDNQPQHF
TGTGCCATCAGTGAATGGACAGACAATCAGCCCCAGCATTTT
>few|TRBJ1-2|TRBV6-5|-
CASSFTVNYGYTF
TGTGCCAGCAGTTTTACCGTTAACTATGGCTACACCTTC
>-|TRBJ2-7|TRBV5-8|TRBD1
CASSLGQGFHEQYF
TGTGCCAGCAGCCTTGGACAGGGGTTCCACGAGCAGTACTTC
>-|TRBJ2-3|TRBV19|-
CASSIGRDTDTQYF
TGTGCCAGTAGTATAGGTAGGGACACAGATACGCAGTATTTT
>-|TRBJ1-1|TRBV21-1|-
CASSTETGHFTEAFF
TGTGCCAGCAGCACAGAGACAGGGCATTTCACTGAAGCTTTCTTT
>-|TRBJ2-3|TRBV2|TRBD2
CASSEGGGGPSTDTQYF
TGTGCCAGCAGTGAAGGGGGCGGGGGGCCCAGCACAGATACGCAGTATTTT
>-|TRBJ1-6|TRBV25-1|-
CASSEFRGADSPLHF
TGTGCCAGCAGTGAATTTCGAGGGGCGGACTCACCCCTCCACTTT
>-|TRBJ2-3|TRBV4-2|TRBD2
CASSQFPGLAGDHSTDTQYF
TGTGCCAGCAGCCAATTCCCTGGACTAGCGGGAGATCATAGCACAGATACGCAGTATTTT
>-|TRBJ2-5|TRBV11-3|TRBD2
CASSLRGGEETQYF
TGTGCCAGCAGCTTAAGGGGAGGGGAAGAGACCCAGTACTTC
>-|TRBJ2-3|TRBV6-1|TRBD1
CASSGTGGTDTQYF
TGTGCCAGCAGTGGGACAGGGGGCACAGATACGCAGTATTTT
>few|TRBJ2-2|TRBV21-1|-
CASSNPGLAGGRVVGELFF
TGTGCCAGCAGCAACCCGGGACTAGCGGGAGGGCGCGTAGTCGGGGAGCTGTTTTTT
>-|TRBJ2-5|TRBV5-1|TRBD1
CASSHKTGGEETQYF
TGCGCCAGCAGCCATAAGACAGGGGGCGAAGAGACCCAGTACTTC
>-|TRBJ2-1|TRBV5-4|TRBD1
CASSSPGQGVPEQFF
TGTGCCAGCAGTTCCCCGGGACAGGGGGTCCCTGAGCAGTTCTTC
>-|TRBJ1-3|TRBV19|TRBD1
CASSRQGRPGNTIYF
TGTGCCAGTAGTAGACAGGGCCGTCCTGGAAACACCATATATTTT
>-|TRBJ2-7|TRBV2|-
CASGVDRTYEQYF
TGTGCCAGTGGAGTTGACAGGACCTACGAGCAGTACTTC
>-|TRBJ2-5|TRBV7-8|TRBD2
CASSLSLADTQETRYF
TGTGCCAGCAGCTTATCCCTAGCGGACACCCAAGAGACCCGGTACTTC
>-|TRBJ2-2|TRBV7-8|TRBD2
CASSRRESNTGELFF
TGTGCCAGCAGCCGGCGGGAGTCGAACACCGGGGAGCTGTTTTTT
>-|TRBJ2-3|TRBV13|TRBD1
CASSLGTGGGSDTQYF
TGTGCCAGCAGCTTGGGGACAGGGGGCGGATCCGATACGCAGTATTTT
>-|TRBJ1-5|TRBV19|TRBD1
CASTTGDNQPQHF
TGTGCCAGTACGACAGGGGACAATCAGCCCCAGCATTTT
>-|TRBJ2-5|TRBV5-6|TRBD2
CASSWGLAGVQETQYF
TGTGCCAGCAGCTGGGGACTAGCGGGGGTCCAAGAGACCCAGTACTTC
>-|TRBJ1-5|TRBV5-1|TRBD1
CASSLDGTGFGQPQHF
TGCGCCAGCAGCTTGGATGGGACAGGGTTCGGTCAGCCCCAGCATTTT
>-|TRBJ2-1|TRBV25-1|TRBD1
CASSEKFGRGSYNEQFF
TGTGCCAGCAGTGAAAAATTTGGCAGGGGGTCCTACAATGAGCAGTTCTTC
>-|TRBJ1-2|TRBV18|-
CASSPRAQIEAGYTF
TGTGCCAGCTCACCACGAGCACAGATCGAGGCTGGCTACACCTTC
>-|TRBJ2-3|TRBV29-1|-
CSVEVGPPRDTQYF
TGCAGCGTTGAAGTCGGGCCACCGAGGGATACGCAGTATTTT
>-|TRBJ2-7|TRBV5-1|TRBD2
CASSQASGRVYEQYF
TGCGCCAGCAGCCAAGCTAGCGGGAGGGTCTACGAGCAGTACTTC
>-|TRBJ2-7|TRBV27|-
CASRQTGQNYEQYF
TGTGCCAGCAGACAAACGGGACAAAACTACGAGCAGTACTTC
>-|TRBJ2-5|TRBV18|-
CASSPLGDGETQYF
TGTGCCAGCTCACCGCTAGGGGACGGGGAGACCCAGTACTTC
>-|TRBJ2-2|TRBV5-1|-
CASSLAPRRFNTGELFF
TGCGCCAGCAGCTTGGCACCCCGGAGATTCAACACCGGGGAGCTGTTTTTT
>-|TRBJ2-7|TRBV11-2|-
CASSLALGRVGYEQYF
TGTGCCAGCAGCTTAGCCCTCGGCAGGGTGGGCTACGAGCAGTACTTC
>-|TRBJ2-1|TRBV18|TRBD2
CASSPREGRNEQFF
TGTGCCAGCTCCCCCCGGGAGGGGCGCAATGAGCAGTTCTTC
>-|TRBJ1-2|TRBV2|TRBD1
CASSGARGYYGYTF
TGTGCCAGCAGTGGGGCCAGGGGGTACTATGGCTACACCTTC
>-|TRBJ2-7|TRBV6-1|-
CASKDNGQVSYEQYF
TGTGCCAGCAAAGACAACGGGCAGGTGTCCTACGAGCAGTACTTC
>few|TRBJ1-4|TRBV5-4|-
CASSLGGGGLNEKLFF
TGTGCCAGCAGCTTGGGAGGAGGGGGACTTAATGAAAAACTGTTTTTT
>-|TRBJ2-2|TRBV19|-
CASSIDPRGGTGELFF
TGTGCCAGTAGTATAGATCCCAGGGGTGGCACCGGGGAGCTGTTTTTT
>-|TRBJ2-3|TRBV9|TRBD1
CASSVRTGSIGDTQYF
TGTGCCAGCAGCGTCCGGACAGGGTCAATAGGAGACACGCAGTATTTT
>-|TRBJ1-5|TRBV6-4|-
CASSDGENQPQHF
TGTGCCAGCAGTGACGGGGAAAATCAGCCCCAGCATTTT
>-|TRBJ2-1|TRBV6-5|-
CASSYSWGPYNEQFF
TGTGCCAGCAGTTACTCGTGGGGCCCTTACAATGAGCAGTTCTTC
>-|TRBJ2-1|TRBV5-4|TRBD1
CASSWGTGGDYNEQFF
TGTGCCAGCAGCTGGGGGACAGGGGGAGATTACAATGAGCAGTTCTTC
>-|TRBJ1-2|TRBV5-1|-
CASSPGNAGYTF
TGCGCCAGCAGCCCCGGTAATGCGGGCTACACCTTC
>-|TRBJ1-1|TRBV5-1|-
CASSLVFGRNTEAFF
TGCGCCAGCAGCTTGGTATTCGGCAGGAACACTGAAGCTTTCTTT
>-|TRBJ1-1|TRBV19|TRBD1
CASSSGTGANTEAFF
TGTGCCAGTAGCTCCGGGACAGGCGCAAACACTGAAGCTTTCTTT
>few|TRBJ1-5|TRBV6-1|TRBD1
CASGTDRGGNQPQHF
TGTGCCAGCGGCACGGACAGGGGTGGCAATCAGCCCCAGCATTTT
>-|TRBJ1-1|TRBV18|-
CASSPGLEGAGEAFF
TGTGCCAGCTCACCCGGGTTAGAGGGAGCGGGTGAAGCTTTCTTT
>-|TRBJ2-1|TRBV5-1|TRBD1
CASTPRTGQGYNEQFF
TGCGCCAGCACCCCTAGGACGGGACAGGGCTACAATGAGCAGTTCTTC
>-|TRBJ1-5|TRBV19|-
CASTVGSGNQPQHF
TGTGCCAGTACAGTAGGATCCGGCAATCAGCCCCAGCATTTT
>-|TRBJ1-2|TRBV6-5|-
CASSYFDGEQGYTF
TGTGCCAGCAGTTACTTCGACGGGGAACAGGGCTACACCTTC
>-|TRBJ1-1|TRBV6-5|TRBD1
CASSYSSRGFSEAFF
TGTGCCAGCAGTTACTCGAGCAGGGGGTTCTCTGAAGCTTTCTTT
>-|TRBJ2-2|TRBV30|TRBD2
CAWSSGGGELFF
TGTGCCTGGAGTTCGGGGGGCGGGGAGCTGTTTTTT
>-|TRBJ2-7|TRBV11-3|-
CASSETRGQIYEQYF
TGTGCCAGCAGTGAGACCAGGGGACAAATCTACGAGCAGTACTTC
>-|TRBJ1-2|TRBV2|-
CASSPDSNYGYTF
TGTGCCAGCAGCCCCGACAGCAACTATGGCTACACCTTC
>-|TRBJ1-3|TRBV14|TRBD1
CASSLRQGTGNTIYF
TGTGCCAGCAGCCTTAGACAGGGGACTGGAAACACCATATATTTT
>-|TRBJ2-2|TRBV18|TRBD2
CASSSGLVTGELFF
TGTGCCAGCTCTAGCGGGCTGGTCACCGGGGAGCTGTTTTTT
>-|TRBJ1-3|TRBV28|TRBD1
CASSSPPGGGNTIYF
TGTGCCAGCAGTTCCCCGCCAGGGGGGGGAAACACCATATATTTT
>-|TRBJ1-1|TRBV6-6|-
CASSYGGSRDEAFF
TGTGCCAGCAGTTACGGCGGATCTCGGGATGAAGCTTTCTTT
>-|TRBJ2-7|TRBV9|TRBD1
CASSNHHRGYYEQYF
TGTGCCAGCAGCAACCACCACAGGGGGTACTACGAGCAGTACTTC